This is a list of T cell receptor beta chains from one sample in a study of blood T cell repertoires in COVID-19. The data were produced by immunoSEQ multiplex PCR, yet TCRdb's version contains in-frame clones alone and is incomplete. The table records approximately 190,000 clones, approximately 90% of them present only once. Sequencing was done on a sample of PBMCs or T cells enriched from blood (not recorded which). Every receptor here comes from a woman between 40 and 55 years old in a cohort exposed to, infected with or recovered from COVID-19 (not recorded which). Both conserved end residues are part of each CDR3. D genes are given only for firm matches. Clone size is stated in some rows and not others, as once, few, many or a class when expanded.

-	TRBJ1-1	TRBV4-1	-	CASSQVGGALNTEAFF	TGCGCCAGCAGCCAAGTAGGGGGGGCTTTGAACACTGAAGCTTTCTTT
TRBD1	TRBJ1-1	TRBV7-9	-	CASSLEGTGAEAFF	TGTGCCAGCAGCTTAGAAGGGACAGGGGCTGAAGCTTTCTTT
-	TRBJ1-1	TRBV14	once	CASSQDGGGTEAFF	TGTGCCAGCAGCCAAGACGGAGGCGGCACTGAAGCTTTCTTT
TRBD2	TRBJ2-3	TRBV7-2	once	CASSLDRGGTDTQYF	TGTGCCAGCAGCTTAGATCGGGGGGGCACAGATACGCAGTATTTT
-	TRBJ2-3	TRBV2	-	CASSDQGGQDTQYF	TGTGCCAGCAGTGATCAGGGGGGCCAAGATACGCAGTATTTT
TRBD2	TRBJ2-7	TRBV6-1	many	CASSEAGGDGGYEQYF	TGTGCCAGCAGTGAAGCGGGGGGGGACGGGGGCTACGAGCAGTACTTC
TRBD1	TRBJ1-5	TRBV27	-	CASSPTRRTGSIAQPQHF	TGTGCCAGCAGTCCCACCCGGCGGACAGGGAGTATCGCTCAGCCCCAGCATTTT
-	TRBJ1-1	TRBV7-2	-	CASSPLGDPRGEAFF	TGTGCCAGCAGCCCCCTAGGGGATCCTAGAGGAGAAGCTTTCTTT
TRBD1	TRBJ1-2	TRBV7-8	-	CASSFIPRTSGQGANGYTF	TGTGCCAGCAGCTTCATACCCCGAACCTCCGGACAGGGGGCAAATGGCTACACCTTC
TRBD1	TRBJ1-1	TRBV28	-	CASRSGTAEAFF	TGTGCCAGCCGCTCTGGGACAGCTGAAGCTTTCTTT
-	TRBJ1-5	TRBV24-1	-	CATSDFRGRRIGQPQHF	TGTGCCACCAGTGATTTTCGAGGGAGAAGGATTGGGCAGCCCCAGCATTTT
-	TRBJ2-1	TRBV19	once	CASSIGSSAGGNEQFF	TGTGCCAGTAGTATAGGTTCCTCGGCGGGTGGGAATGAGCAGTTCTTC
-	TRBJ1-1	TRBV21-1	-	CASSKEGGRPDLDTEAFF	TGTGCCAGCAGCAAAGAGGGAGGACGGCCCGATTTAGACACTGAAGCTTTCTTT
-	TRBJ1-1	TRBV4-1	few	CASTPIRGTGTEAFF	TGCGCCAGCACCCCCATCCGGGGTACGGGGACTGAAGCTTTCTTT
TRBD2	TRBJ2-3	TRBV30	-	CAWTSGRGSDTQYF	TGTGCCTGGACTAGCGGGAGAGGGTCGGATACGCAGTATTTT
TRBD2	TRBJ2-3	TRBV7-7	few	CASSATPALAGSPDTQYF	TGTGCCAGCAGCGCCACCCCCGCACTAGCGGGGTCTCCAGATACGCAGTATTTT
TRBD1	TRBJ1-1	TRBV6-5	-	CASSYFTGGVEAFF	TGTGCCAGCAGTTACTTTACAGGGGGGGTGGAAGCTTTCTTT
-	TRBJ1-1	TRBV15	-	CATTQRSYRANTEAFF	TGTGCCACCACCCAAAGGTCGTACAGAGCGAACACTGAAGCTTTCTTT
TRBD2	TRBJ2-1	TRBV5-4	-	CASSLGTSGSNEQFF	TGTGCCAGCAGCTTGGGAACGAGCGGGAGTAATGAGCAGTTCTTC
-	TRBJ2-1	TRBV6-5	-	CASRGHLSYNEQFF	TGTGCCAGCAGGGGACATTTATCCTACAATGAGCAGTTCTTC
TRBD1	TRBJ2-7	TRBV6-2/TRBV6-3	many	CASSSGTGDVYEQYF	TGTGCCAGCAGTAGCGGGACAGGGGATGTCTACGAGCAGTACTTC
TRBD2	TRBJ2-7	TRBV4-2	-	CASSQGLASGSMYEQYF	TGTGCCAGCAGCCAAGGTCTCGCTAGCGGGAGTATGTACGAGCAGTACTTC
TRBD1	TRBJ1-1	TRBV12-3/TRBV12-4	-	CASRLQGDTEAFF	TGTGCCAGCAGACTACAGGGGGACACTGAAGCTTTCTTT
TRBD2	TRBJ2-1	TRBV28	-	CASSSLAGGANEQFF	TGTGCCAGCAGTTCACTAGCGGGGGGGGCGAATGAGCAGTTCTTC
TRBD1	TRBJ1-1	TRBV28	-	CASSLGQGPTFSFFTEAFF	TGTGCCAGCAGTTTGGGACAGGGACCTACATTTTCTTTTTTCACTGAAGCTTTCTTT
TRBD2	TRBJ2-5	TRBV5-6	-	CASSSGGQETQYF	TGTGCCAGCTCCTCGGGAGGGCAGGAGACCCAGTACTTC